This paragraph covers one TCR beta chain sequence. This clone was seen a handful of times. Its antigen is still unknown. No qualities accompany the bases; no much larger clone lies one base away. Each donor gave one peripheral blood draw, averaging roughly 100 mL, which was collected into heparinised tubes. A BD FACSAria II and a panel including CD45RO, CCR7, CD25, CD127, CD95 and CD27 were used to sort naive, central memory, regulatory and stem cell-like memory CD4+ T cells. All sorted populations exceeded 98% purity. Right away, PBMCs were isolated by Lymphoprep density gradient centrifugation and were stained directly, with no culture step. Samples were stained and sorted in pairs, with one healthy donor and one patient per experiment, so that batch effects were minimized. The sample is drawn from a study of beta chain features in type 1 diabetes (dated by TCRdb to 2017 to 2018). With regard to the full study: Mean age, gender distribution, total cell number and subset yield were not different between patients and healthy donors. A total of roughly 110 million sorted cells were examined across all samples, and the number of cells per subset was strongly correlated with RNA yield. The study compared the TCRB repertoires of sorted circulating CD4+ T cell subsets in recently diagnosed type 1 diabetes patients with those in matched healthy donors. Whereas all 30 or so donors provided naive and central memory subsets, regulatory and stem cell-like memory subsets were isolated from just 8 patients and roughly 8 healthy donors. Study-level results and caveats: Fewer insertions and more nucleotide deletions at VDJ recombination sites were observed in patients with type 1 diabetes, implying thymic rearrangement abnormalities. Type 1 diabetes patients showed a moderate but significant shortening of TCRB CDR3 length in all four CD4+ subsets. Sequencing cDNA rather than genomic DNA could over-represent highly expressing activated cells, although activation and CD3 levels did not differ between groups. Shorter templates might be favored by PCR, yet because patient and control samples were amplified and corrected together, any such skew would affect both groups equally. The naive, central memory and regulatory TCRB repertoires appeared to resemble one another more closely among patients than among healthy donors. HLA sub-analyses involved small numbers of individuals, so any influence of HLA type on TCRB rearrangement remained unresolved.

The V and J ends are trimmed by 4 bases and 2 bases, leaving 6 bases between them. The germline V gene yields SGDLS for CDR1 and YYNGEE for CDR2. Including the terminal cysteine and phenylalanine, the CDR3 comprises 12 residues. Only the CDR3 portion is preserved as DNA: 36 bases, with reading frame beginning at the first base. The entire amount of isolated RNA was reverse transcribed using the High Capacity cDNA Reverse Transcription Kit, so the sequenced TCRB transcripts were expressed ones. Naive, central memory and regulatory T cell samples underwent deep immunoSEQ sequencing, averaging roughly 3.3 million total reads per sample. Sorted cells were lysed in RLT buffer, and RNA was extracted using DNase-treated RNeasy Micro or Mini kits according to cell number. Each cell subset was processed separately to prevent cross-contamination, with patient and healthy donor samples processed together. The immunoSEQ multiplex PCR was used to amplify TCRB sequences from cDNA, generating 87-bp fragments that spanned the CDR3 region. Amplicons were sequenced on the Illumina HiSeq platform. Processing in the source paper ran as follows. PCR bias was computationally corrected using synthetic template baselines, reads within Hamming distance 2 were collapsed, and singletons that could not be merged were discarded. By aligning reads against IMGT, V, D and J genes, CDR3 length, and insertions or deletions at six rearrangement sites were assigned. Within each subset, clonotype counts were normalized to sorted cell number, after which true diversity and Gini coefficients were computed with the tcR R package. The overlap coefficient, calculated on TCRB nucleotide sequences, was used to quantify repertoire sharing. Sourced from immuneACCESS, this table was stored by TCRdb with only in-frame sequences that have V and J called. A share of the clones is absent; for the studies checked, an unresolved V gene accounts for under half, and the remainder has no known explanation. V, J and clone size are taken as reported in that table, and D and trimming were inferred from the DNA itself. Present in this sample are under 300,000 clones, approximately 8.1% of which were seen just once. Of the sample, under 1.3% falls within the top ten clones.

The sequence was collected from a woman under 30 in good health. The chain uses TRBV9 and TRBJ1-1; there is no confident call for the D gene. Sequencing was performed on central memory CD4+ T cells from blood. The encoded CDR3 is CASSLSNTEAFF. The DNA sequence is as follows: TGTGCCAGCAGCCTTAGTAACACTGAAGCTTTCTTT.